This paragraph reports one TCR beta chain. Its target is not known. PCR was performed using 60 Vbeta and 13 Jbeta primers. TCRdb's table, derived via immunoSEQ multiplex PCR, lists solely in-frame clones and lacks some. Of about 120,000 clones listed, around three quarters are singletons. This sample was included in a study of cytomegalovirus exposure and HLA in healthy donors. On the study more broadly: Among the roughly 370 genotyped donors, 81% were placed in the Caucasian-associated ancestry cluster.

General study results and limits: Most subjects' HLA-A and HLA-B alleles were reportedly predicted from TCR beta sequences.

The specimen sequenced was PBMCs. This clonotype was sampled from a man aged 25-45 years in good health and CMV-seropositive.

DNA for the CDR3: TGCGCCAGCAGTGACCAGGGGGGCACAGATACGCAGTATTTT. Translation gives CASSDQGGTDTQYF. The chain is built from TRBV10-1 and TRBJ2-3, with 7 positions matching TRBD1. CDR1 is WNHNN and CDR2 is SYGVQD in the germline V gene (reference sequence). The CDR3 spans 14 residues. With 3 bases clipped from V and 1 base from J, the junction kept 1 base outside the gene matches.